A single sample is the source of the 3 T cell receptor beta chains below, sequenced in a study of T cell repertoires in cytomegalovirus infection. TCRdb reanalysed the reads using MiXCR and keeps one entry per CDR3 protein. The table shows about 530,000 distinct CDR3 sequences, with around 27% occurring only once. Material: PBMCs. The receptors stem from a human donor in good health (CMV status not recorded). Some clones in this sample may be carry-over from other donors' samples.

This clonotype was recorded many times. The gene calls are TRBV10-3 and TRBJ1-2, with TRBD1 matching 8 bases. Germline V gene data show CDR1 as ENHRY and CDR2 as SYGVKD. J lost 4 bases, V lost 5 bases, and 3 bases had no gene match. The CDR3 runs 13 residues. The CDR3 DNA reads TGTGCCATCAGTCCCGGGACAGGCTATGGCTACACCTTC. This sequence encodes CAISPGTGYGYTF.

The J gene is TRBJ2-1, the V gene TRBV30; no firm D call. V lost 2 bases to trimming and J lost 1 base, with 6 bases between them. The CDR3 spans 13 residues. Germline V gene sequence: CDR1 GTSNPN, CDR2 SVGIG (reference sequence). The CDR3: CAWSPDSYNEQFF. CDR3 sequence (DNA): TGTGCCTGGAGTCCCGATTCCTACAATGAGCAGTTCTTC.

This clonotype was recorded at least ten times. The chain uses TRBV27 and TRBJ2-3, with D perhaps TRBD1 or TRBD2 (5 bases each). The ends were cut back, 5 bases at V and 6 bases at J, with 24 bases in the middle. The CDR3 length is 17 residues. Germline CDR1 and CDR2: MNHEY and SMNVEV (reference sequence). As DNA, the CDR3 is TGTGCCAGCAGTCCCCACCCCGGGGCCAACAGCAGGGATACGCAGTATTTT. Translation gives CASSPHPGANSRDTQYF.